A single sample gave rise to the 9 T cell receptor beta chains below, sequenced in a study of Graves' ophthalmopathy and Graves' hyperthyroidism. The study amplified TCR beta CDR3 regions using RNA transcripts. An initial RT-PCR round employing HTBI primers preceded a second-round multiplex PCR. TCRdb reprocessed the multiplex PCR reads with MiXCR, giving one entry per CDR3 protein. Among more than 1,000,000 distinct CDR3 sequences listed, around a third were seen once. Material: peripheral blood or thyroid tissue (not recorded which). These receptors were collected from an adult man with Graves' hyperthyroidism.

V gene TRBV2 combines with J gene TRBJ1-5; D is unresolved. V shed 3 bases and J shed 6 bases, with 15 bases lying between them. Germline V gene lookup returns CDR1 SNHLY and CDR2 FYNNEI. The CDR3 runs 15 residues. CDR3 loop: CASSDAVGFGQPQHF. DNA for the CDR3: TGTGCCAGCAGTGACGCGGTAGGGTTTGGTCAGCCCCAGCATTTT.

This clonotype was seen at least ten times. The gene calls are TRBV7-9 and TRBJ2-5; TRBD2 is a possible D gene (6 bases). The CDR3 runs to 14 residues. The germline gives CDR1 SEHNR, CDR2 FQNEAQ (reference sequence). V lost 5 bases, J lost 1 base, and 11 bases lay in between. The CDR3 spells CASSVGLPQETQYF. The CDR3 bases are TGTGCCAGCAGCGTAGGACTACCCCAAGAGACCCAGTACTTC.

This clonotype was observed at least ten times. The chain is built from TRBV7-2 and TRBJ2-5, with unresolved D. V shed 7 bases and J shed 3 bases, with 18 bases lying between them. CDR1 SGHTA and CDR2 FQGNSA come from the germline V gene. The CDR3 covers 15 residues. The CDR3 loop is CASTQQPTRKETQYF. CDR3 nucleotide sequence: TGTGCCAGCACCCAACAGCCTACAAGAAAAGAGACCCAGTACTTC. The whole variable domain, remainder taken from reference TRBV7-2 and TRBJ2-5, is GAGVSQSPSNKVTEKGKDVELRCDPISGHTALYWYRQSLGQGLEFLIYFQGNSAPDKSGLPSDRFSAERTGGSVSTLTIQRTQQEDSAVYLCASTQQPTRKETQYFGPGTRLLVL.

The rearrangement uses TRBV9 and TRBJ1-1, with 9 bases matching TRBD1. V trimming: 7 bases; J trimming: 3 bases; junction bases outside the gene matches: 7. The CDR3 is 14 amino acids. Germline V gives CDR1 SGDLS, CDR2 YYNGEE. CDR3 bases: TGTGCCAGCTCGGGACAGGGCTTACACACTGAAGCTTTCTTT. Translating gives CASSGQGLHTEAFF.

This clonotype was counted many times. In nucleotides, the CDR3 is TGTGCCAGCAGCGTCCCGGGACAGGGCACCACCGGGGAGCTGTTTTTT. Translation: CASSVPGQGTTGELFF. J is TRBJ2-2 and V is TRBV12-3 or TRBV12-4, with 9 bases lining up with TRBD1. This CDR3 is built from 16 residues. The trim removed 6 bases at V and 4 bases at J, leaving 9 bases unmatched.

This clonotype occurred a few times. The chain joins TRBV6-2 or TRBV6-3 to TRBJ2-7; TRBD1 agrees at 7 bases. This CDR3 comprises 13 residues. The germline gives CDR1 MNHEY, CDR2 SVGEGT. Trimming cost V 6 bases and J 9 bases; bases outside gene matches: 11. The CDR3 coding sequence is TGTGCCAGCAGCTCGGGACAGCGCAGGAGGCAGTACTTC. The encoded protein is CASSSGQRRRQYF.

This clonotype was recorded at least ten times. The rearrangement links TRBV13 to TRBJ2-7; D may correspond to TRBD1 or TRBD2 (7 bases each). Per the germline V gene, CDR1 is PRHDT and CDR2 is FYEKMQ (reference sequence). With 4 bases removed from V and 3 bases from J, the gap between germline ends came to 19 bases. The CDR3 is made up of 16 amino acids. The CDR3, as DNA: TGTGCCAGCAGCTCTGGGCGGGGGACAGCCCACTACGAGCAGTACTTC. Its translation is CASSSGRGTAHYEQYF.

This clonotype was recorded at least ten times. The CDR3 loop reads CATSRDRGDQPQHF. The CDR3 DNA is TGTGCCACCAGCAGAGATCGCGGGGATCAGCCCCAGCATTTT. This chain uses TRBV15 with TRBJ1-5; D remains ambiguous. Germline CDR1 is LNHNV and CDR2 is YYDKDF (reference sequence). The V gene lost 0 bases and the J gene lost 5 bases, with 8 bases spanning the gap. The length of the CDR3 is 14 residues.

The sample holds many counts of this clonotype. The V gene is TRBV20-1, the J gene TRBJ2-5, with D possibly being TRBD1 (5 bases). Germline V gene sequence: CDR1 DFQATT, CDR2 SNEGSKA (reference sequence). This CDR3 comprises 16 residues. V lost 6 bases and J lost 2, with 22 bases in between. CDR3 bases: TGCAGTGCCCGAGTTTTGGTTCTGGCAGGGCAAGAGACCCAGTACTTC. Protein sequence: CSARVLVLAGQETQYF.